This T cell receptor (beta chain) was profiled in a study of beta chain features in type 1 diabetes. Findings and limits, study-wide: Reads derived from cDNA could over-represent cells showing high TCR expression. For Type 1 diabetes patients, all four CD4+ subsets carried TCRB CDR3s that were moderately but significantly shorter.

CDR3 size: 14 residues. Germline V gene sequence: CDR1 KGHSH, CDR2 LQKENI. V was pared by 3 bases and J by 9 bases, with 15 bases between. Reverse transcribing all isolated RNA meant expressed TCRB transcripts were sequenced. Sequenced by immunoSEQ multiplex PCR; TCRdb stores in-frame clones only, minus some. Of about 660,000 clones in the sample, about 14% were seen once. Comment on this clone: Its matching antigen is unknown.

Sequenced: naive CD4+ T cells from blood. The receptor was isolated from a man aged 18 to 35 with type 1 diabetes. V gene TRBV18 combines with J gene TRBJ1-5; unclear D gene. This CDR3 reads CASSPVSGARPQHF. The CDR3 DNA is TGTGCCAGCTCACCTGTTTCTGGCGCCAGGCCCCAGCATTTT.